This T cell receptor (beta chain) was captured by sequencing in a study of T-cell reconstitution after alpha-beta-depleted transplantation in children. The CDR3 is made up of 16 amino acids. V was pared by 5 bases and J by 0 bases, with 6 bases of the junction left unmatched. Per the germline V gene, CDR1 is MDHEN and CDR2 is SYDVKM. This clonotype was detected ten times or more. This sample's TCRbeta library carried unique molecular identifier barcodes. TCRdb reprocessed the PCR reads via MiXCR and lists one record per CDR3 protein. The top ten hold 4% of the sample, which has about 600,000 distinct CDR3 sequences, more than 9% seen once.

This chain uses TRBV28 with TRBJ2-2; 7 nucleotides line up with TRBD1. The source material was PBMCs from the stem cell graft donor, sampled from the stem cell graft. This sequence was found in a human donor who donated a stem cell graft to a child with acute myeloid leukemia. CDR3 protein: CASSPDRAPNTGELFF. The CDR3 bases are TGTGCCAGCAGTCCCGACAGGGCCCCGAACACCGGGGAGCTGTTTTTT.